This TCR beta chain came from a study of OX40 agonist ivuxolimab in advanced cancers. Study details: Prior therapy, whether anti-PD-1, anti-PD-L1 or anti-CTLA-4, was allowed, and roughly 44% had some.

Blood got drawn at baseline, again on cycle 4 day 1, and then on cycle 7 day 1. The method was immunoSEQ multiplex PCR; TCRdb's version includes in-frame clones alone and lacks a portion of them. The sample records 40,000 to 60,000 clones, roughly 78% being singletons. V lost 5 bases and J 0 bases, leaving 11 bases between the germline ends. Germline V CDR1 and CDR2: SGHTA, FQGNSA. This CDR3 contains 16 residues. The sequence derives from an adult with an advanced solid tumor such as melanoma, head and neck, liver or kidney cancer. V usage is TRBV7-2 and J usage is TRBJ1-6; maybe TRBD1 (6 bases). The input for sequencing was CD4+ or CD8+ T cells sorted from blood, taken in a trial of the OX40 agonist ivuxolimab. CDR3 sequence: CASSPNRDSYNSPLHF. The CDR3 nucleotides are TGTGCCAGCAGCCCAAACAGGGACTCCTATAATTCACCCCTCCACTTT.